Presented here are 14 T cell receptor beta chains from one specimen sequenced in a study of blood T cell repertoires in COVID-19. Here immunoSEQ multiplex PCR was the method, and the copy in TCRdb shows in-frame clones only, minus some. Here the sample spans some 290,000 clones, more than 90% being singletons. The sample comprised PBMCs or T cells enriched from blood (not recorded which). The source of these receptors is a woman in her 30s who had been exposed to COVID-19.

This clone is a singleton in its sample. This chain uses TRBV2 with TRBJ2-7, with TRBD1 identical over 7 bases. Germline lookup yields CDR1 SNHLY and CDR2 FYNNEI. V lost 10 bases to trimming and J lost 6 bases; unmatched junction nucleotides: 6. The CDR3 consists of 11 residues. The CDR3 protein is CATSRGIEQYF. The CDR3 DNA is TGTGCCACCAGCAGGGGGATCGAGCAGTACTTC.

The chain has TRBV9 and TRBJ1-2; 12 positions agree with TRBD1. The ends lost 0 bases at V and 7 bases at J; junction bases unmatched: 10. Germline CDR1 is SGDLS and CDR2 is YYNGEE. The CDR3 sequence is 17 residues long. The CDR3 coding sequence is TGTGCCAGCAGCGTAGCGGGGGGACAGGGGGCTGCCGGTGGCTACACCTTC. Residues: CASSVAGGQGAAGGYTF.

The CDR3 DNA reads TGCGCCAGCAGAACACAGCAGAACACTGAAGCTTTCTTT. Translated: CASRTQQNTEAFF. The chain recombines TRBV5-1 with TRBJ1-1; D call uncertain. Deletions cut 5 bases from V and 1 base from J, with 9 bases between. Germline V CDR1 and CDR2: SGHRS, YFSETQ. This CDR3 is built from 13 residues. The entire variable domain, with the rest obtained from reference TRBV5-1 and TRBJ1-1, is as follows: KAGVTQTPRYLIKTRGQQVTLSCSPISGHRSVSWYQQTPGQGLQFLFEYFSETQRNKGNFPGRFSGRQFSNSRSEMNVSTLELGDSALYLCASRTQQNTEAFFGQGTRLTVV.

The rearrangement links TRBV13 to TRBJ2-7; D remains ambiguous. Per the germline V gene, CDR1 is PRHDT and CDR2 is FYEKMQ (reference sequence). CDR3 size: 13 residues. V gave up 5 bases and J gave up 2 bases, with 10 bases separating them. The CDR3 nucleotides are TGTGCCAGCAGCCCCGGGTCTACCTACGAGCAGTACTTC. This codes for CASSPGSTYEQYF.

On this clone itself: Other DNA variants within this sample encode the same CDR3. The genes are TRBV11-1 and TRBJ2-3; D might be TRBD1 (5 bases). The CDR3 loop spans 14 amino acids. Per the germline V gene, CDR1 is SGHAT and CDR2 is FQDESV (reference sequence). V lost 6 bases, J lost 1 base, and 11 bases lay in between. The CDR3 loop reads CASSRGGRTDTQYF. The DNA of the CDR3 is TGTGCCAGCAGTAGGGGCGGACGCACAGATACGCAGTATTTT.

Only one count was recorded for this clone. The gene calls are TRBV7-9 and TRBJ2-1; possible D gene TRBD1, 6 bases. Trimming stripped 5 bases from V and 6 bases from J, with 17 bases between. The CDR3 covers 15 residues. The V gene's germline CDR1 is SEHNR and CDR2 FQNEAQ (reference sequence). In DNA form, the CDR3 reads TGTGCCAGCAGCCCCCACACACAGGGTTCCAATGAGCAGTTCTTC. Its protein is CASSPHTQGSNEQFF. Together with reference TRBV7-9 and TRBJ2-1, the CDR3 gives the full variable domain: DTGVSQNPRHKITKRGQNVTFRCDPISEHNRLYWYRQTLGQGPEFLTYFQNEAQLEKSRLLSDRFSAERPKGSFSTLEIQRTEQGDSAMYLCASSPHTQGSNEQFFGPGTRLTVL.

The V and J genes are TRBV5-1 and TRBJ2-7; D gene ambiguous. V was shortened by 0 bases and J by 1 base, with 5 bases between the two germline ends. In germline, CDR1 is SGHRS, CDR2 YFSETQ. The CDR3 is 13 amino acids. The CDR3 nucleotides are TGCGCCAGCAGCTTGGCCCGTTCCTACGAGCAGTACTTC. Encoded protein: CASSLARSYEQYF.

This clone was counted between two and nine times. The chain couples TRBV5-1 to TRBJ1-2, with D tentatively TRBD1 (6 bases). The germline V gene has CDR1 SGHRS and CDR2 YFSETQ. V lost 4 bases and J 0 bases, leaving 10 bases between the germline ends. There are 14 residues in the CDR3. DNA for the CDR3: TGCGCCAGCAGCCCCGGGACAACTAACTATGGCTACACCTTC. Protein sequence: CASSPGTTNYGYTF.

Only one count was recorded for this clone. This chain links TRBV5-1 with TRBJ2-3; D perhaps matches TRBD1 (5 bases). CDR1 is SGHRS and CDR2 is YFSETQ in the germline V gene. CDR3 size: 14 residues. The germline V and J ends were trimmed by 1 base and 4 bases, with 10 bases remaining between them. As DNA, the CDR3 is TGCGCCAGCAGCTTGAGGCCAGGGTCAGATACGCAGTATTTT. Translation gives CASSLRPGSDTQYF.

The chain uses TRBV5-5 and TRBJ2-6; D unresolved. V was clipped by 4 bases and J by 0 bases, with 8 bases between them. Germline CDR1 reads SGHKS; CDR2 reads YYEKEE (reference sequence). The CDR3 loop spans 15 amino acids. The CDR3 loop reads CASSHPNSGANVLTF. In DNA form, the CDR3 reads TGTGCCAGCAGCCATCCCAACTCTGGGGCCAACGTCCTGACTTTC.

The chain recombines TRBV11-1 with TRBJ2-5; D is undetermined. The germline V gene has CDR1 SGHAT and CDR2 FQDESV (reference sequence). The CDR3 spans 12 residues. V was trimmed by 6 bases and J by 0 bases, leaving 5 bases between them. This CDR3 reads CASRLNQETQYF. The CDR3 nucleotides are TGTGCCAGCAGGCTAAACCAAGAGACCCAGTACTTC.

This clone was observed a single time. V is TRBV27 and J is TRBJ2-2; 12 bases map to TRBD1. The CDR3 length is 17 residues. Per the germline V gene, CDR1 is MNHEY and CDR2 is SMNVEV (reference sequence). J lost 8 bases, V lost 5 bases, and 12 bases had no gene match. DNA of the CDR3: TGTGCCAGCAGTCTAAACCGGGACAGGGGGCGTGTGGGGGAGCTGTTTTTT. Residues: CASSLNRDRGRVGELFF.

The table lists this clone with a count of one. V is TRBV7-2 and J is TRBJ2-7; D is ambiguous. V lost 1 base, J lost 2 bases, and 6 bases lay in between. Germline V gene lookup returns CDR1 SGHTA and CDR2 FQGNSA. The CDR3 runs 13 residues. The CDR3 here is CASSLDNTYEQYF. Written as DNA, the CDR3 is TGTGCCAGCAGCTTAGATAACACCTACGAGCAGTACTTC.

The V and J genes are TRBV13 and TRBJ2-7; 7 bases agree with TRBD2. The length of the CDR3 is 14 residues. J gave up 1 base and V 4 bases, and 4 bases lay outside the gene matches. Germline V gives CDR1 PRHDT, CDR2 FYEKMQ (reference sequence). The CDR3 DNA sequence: TGTGCCAGCAGCTCTCTAGCGGTATCCTACGAGCAGTACTTC. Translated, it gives CASSSLAVSYEQYF.